This T cell receptor (beta chain) was sequenced during a study of cytomegalovirus exposure and HLA in healthy donors. The primer mix had 60 Vbeta and 13 Jbeta primers. Only in-frame clones appear in the TCRdb table, and some are missing; sequencing was by immunoSEQ multiplex PCR. The sample lists more than 95,000 clones, 65% to 75% seen once, with about 14% in the top ten. V lost 0 bases, J lost 9 bases, and 3 bases stayed unmatched. This CDR3 is 13 amino acids long. Germline values: CDR1 KGHSH, CDR2 LQKENI. Sequenced sample: PBMCs. This TCR was sampled from a woman in her 70s in good health and CMV-seropositive. V gene TRBV18 combines with J gene TRBJ2-7, with 9 bases identical to TRBD1. The CDR3 here is CASSPPGQGLQYF. Here the CDR3 DNA reads TGTGCCAGCTCACCACCGGGACAGGGCTTGCAGTACTTC.